Listed below are T cell receptor beta chains from one sample, sequenced in a study of human T cells and chemical hapten exposure. TCRdb reanalysed the RACE reads using MiXCR and keeps one entry per CDR3 protein. The sample has under 200,000 distinct CDR3 sequences, more than 14% seen once. This material consisted of whole blood, taken in connection with sensitization to the hapten diphenylcyclopropenone (DPC). Receptors were obtained from a woman aged 30 to 39 with alopecia areata. Some clones in this sample may be carry-over from other donors' samples. CDR3s leave out the opening cysteine and the closing phenylalanine or tryptophan. The order of the fields is clone size, V gene, J gene, CDR3 protein. Expanded clones get a size class; other rows say once, few or many, or leave the size out.

few	TRBV6-6	TRBJ2-3	ASRTGGSTDTQY
few	TRBV2	TRBJ2-3	ASIYADTQY
many	TRBV5-1	TRBJ1-1	ASSTGTGGLGNTEAF
NA	TRBV20-1	TRBJ2-3	SARGLGTDTQY
NA	TRBV10-3	TRBJ2-2	AIRQGAGELF
many	TRBV7-9	TRBJ2-7	ASSDSGLSYEQY
NA	TRBV7-2	TRBJ1-1	ASSLVRRVESEAF
NA	TRBV12-3/TRBV12-4	TRBJ2-3	ASSSTSGGAKRY
NA	TRBV10-3	TRBJ2-3	AIRPGQGPTSSTDTQY
NA	TRBV10-3	TRBJ2-1	AINGQSYNEQF
NA	TRBV9	TRBJ2-5	ASSSGTSGETQY
many	TRBV4-3	TRBJ2-1	ASSQVRGDPYNEQF
NA	TRBV19	TRBJ1-4	ATSSGENEKLF
NA	TRBV5-1	TRBJ2-1	ASSLGGTSGNQF
few	TRBV4-2	TRBJ1-2	ASSQDMSRGYGYT
NA	TRBV12-3/TRBV12-4	TRBJ2-3	ASRRGLAVDTQY
many	TRBV14	TRBJ2-4	ASSQSQTLNIQY
NA	TRBV29-1	TRBJ2-7	SVLADTYEQY
NA	TRBV18	TRBJ2-5	ASSRGLERETQY
many	TRBV7-9	TRBJ1-1	ASSPRWASTEAF
NA	TRBV6-2/TRBV6-3	TRBJ2-1	ASSYKPGSYYNEQF
many	TRBV11-3	TRBJ1-1	ASSWEERAEAF
NA	TRBV29-1	TRBJ2-7	SALIGTTYEQY
few	TRBV7-2	TRBJ1-2	ASSPYGQGFGYT
few	TRBV12-3/TRBV12-4	TRBJ2-1	ASSPALQYHEQF
NA	TRBV20-1	TRBJ2-3	SASRERGARTDTQY
many	TRBV20-1	TRBJ1-4	SAFDPSWDEKLF
NA	TRBV4-2	TRBJ2-3	ASSQEGGGANTQY
NA	TRBV3-1	TRBJ1-2	ASSLAPGNYGYT
many	TRBV7-8	TRBJ2-1	ASSARTSLNEQF
few	TRBV18	TRBJ2-3	ASSPYSVDTQY
few	TRBV18	TRBJ2-6	ASSPPWSDSGANVLT
few	TRBV5-1	TRBJ1-4	ASPKAEKLF
NA	TRBV15	TRBJ1-1	ATEGPGGSDTEAF
few	TRBV6-2/TRBV6-3	TRBJ2-1	ASSTRTGGIYNEQF
few	TRBV20-1	TRBJ2-5	SARDGGGQETQY
NA	TRBV11-3	TRBJ2-3	ASSPRHRTAEAQY
many	TRBV6-5	TRBJ2-5	ASRSAAETQY
few	TRBV20-1	TRBJ1-6	SARGDRNSPLH
few	TRBV29-1	TRBJ2-1	SVEALFSYNEQF
NA	TRBV10-2	TRBJ1-1	ASRRDTEAF
NA	TRBV7-2	TRBJ2-7	ASSPIAGGSYEQY
few	TRBV2	TRBJ1-6	ASRPDAGNSPLH
few	TRBV7-9	TRBJ2-5	ASSLTREETQY
NA	TRBV5-6	TRBJ1-2	ASSPWTGTVGGYT
few	TRBV5-1	TRBJ2-3	ASSPGTERGDTQY
few	TRBV18	TRBJ2-5	ASSPEWGGEETQY
NA	TRBV28	TRBJ1-1	ASSPAGTGVTEAF
few	TRBV7-2	TRBJ1-6	ASSLDGTRNSPLH
NA	TRBV5-1	TRBJ2-5	ASRGSQETQY
many	TRBV7-2	TRBJ2-3	ASRQRWQGADTQY
NA	TRBV7-2	TRBJ2-2	ASSLALRMGGELF
NA	TRBV6-2/TRBV6-3	TRBJ1-5	ASSYSAGNGGKPQH
few	TRBV5-1	TRBJ2-3	ASSSQGAADTQY
few	TRBV29-1	TRBJ2-7	SVVIGGKPYEQY
NA	TRBV19	TRBJ1-4	ASMTDEKLF
many	TRBV14	TRBJ1-2	ASSQPHQGVLGYT
many	TRBV7-9	TRBJ1-5	ASRSGGGNQPQH